The 14 T cell receptor beta chains below come from one sample, sequenced in a study of breast tumors, draining lymph nodes, adjacent tissues. Breast cancer patients provided tissue from their axillary draining lymph nodes. One entry per CDR3 protein, called by TCRdb with MiXCR from the multiplex PCR reads. The table lists 180,000 or so distinct CDR3 sequences, around a third of them singletons. Sequencing used axillary lymph node tissue. These TCRs come from a female donor with breast cancer. Some clones in this sample may be carry-over from other donors' samples.

V usage is TRBV20-1 and J usage is TRBJ2-7; TRBD1 or TRBD2 may be the D gene (5 bases each). Between the trimmed V and J ends, which lost 6 bases and 5 bases, there was a span of 14 bases. Germline CDR1 reads DFQATT; CDR2 reads SNEGSKA (reference sequence). The CDR3 length is 12 residues. The CDR3 bases are TGCAGTGCCCTAGCCCGGGGCCACGAGCAGTACTTC. It yields the protein CSALARGHEQYF.

This clonotype was observed a handful of times. This may come from a read error, since a much larger clone is one base off. The gene calls are TRBV13 and TRBJ2-1; D not certain. Trimming took 1 base from V and 8 from J, leaving 3 bases between them. CDR1 and CDR2 from the germline V gene are PRHDT and FYEKMQ (reference sequence). The CDR3 has 11 residues. The DNA of the CDR3 is TGTGCCAGCAGCTTAGATTATGAGCAGTTCTTC. Its translation is CASSLDYEQFF. Filled out from reference TRBV13 and TRBJ2-1, the complete variable domain reads AAGVIQSPRHLIKEKRETATLKCYPIPRHDTVYWYQQGPGQDPQFLISFYEKMQSDKGSIPDRFSAQQFSDYHSELNMSSLELGDSALYFCASSLDYEQFFGPGTRLTVL.

This chain joins TRBV6-1 and TRBJ1-5; 7 bases line up with TRBD1. CDR3 size: 17 residues. The J segment lost 7 bases and the V segment lost 5 bases, leaving 17 bases of the junction unmatched. The germline CDR1 and CDR2 sequences are MNHNS and SASEGT. DNA for the CDR3: TGTGCCAGCAGTCAAAGAGGGGCAGGGGGGTTAAAACAGCCCCAGCATTTT. Its protein product is CASSQRGAGGLKQPQHF.

This clonotype was detected a few times. The chain has TRBV27 and TRBJ1-3; D gene uncertain. CDR3 size: 16 residues. Germline values: CDR1 MNHEY, CDR2 SMNVEV (reference sequence). Trimming took 3 bases from V and 0 from J, leaving 12 bases between them. Written as DNA, the CDR3 is TGTGCCAGCAGTTTGAACAGCCTCCACTCTGGAAACACCATATATTTT. Protein product: CASSLNSLHSGNTIYF.

This clonotype was seen ten or more times. V usage is TRBV28 and J usage is TRBJ1-5; D remains ambiguous. Trimming removed 3 bases at V and 10 bases at J, with 13 bases between. In germline, CDR1 is MDHEN, CDR2 SYDVKM. The CDR3 length is 13 residues. The CDR3 DNA sequence: TGTGCCAGCAGTTTTGGGTCTCCGGCACCCCAGCATTTT. Amino acids: CASSFGSPAPQHF.

Ten or more counts support this clonotype. J is TRBJ1-3 and V is TRBV11-2; no clear D gene. From germline, CDR1 is SGHAT and CDR2 FQNNGV. The CDR3 runs to 16 residues. Trimming took 1 base from V and 0 from J, leaving 10 bases between them. CDR3 protein: CASSLAGLNSGNTIYF. The CDR3 nucleotides read TGTGCCAGCAGCTTAGCCGGGCTGAACTCTGGAAACACCATATATTTT.

This clonotype was counted a few times. A read error may account for a junction end that differs from germline. J is TRBJ2-3 and V is TRBV7-7; D uncertain. The CDR3 consists of 14 residues. Per germline, CDR1 SSHAT and CDR2 FNYEAQ (reference sequence). The CDR3 DNA reads TGTGCTAGCAGCTTAGCCCAGGGCACAGATACGCAGTATTTT. Residues: CASSLAQGTDTQYF.

This clonotype was observed at least ten times. The chain has TRBV27 and TRBJ1-2; the D is unclear. This CDR3 contains 13 residues. V lost 5 bases to trimming and J lost 7 bases, with 14 bases between them. From germline, CDR1 is MNHEY and CDR2 SMNVEV (reference sequence). The chain's CDR3 is CASSPWRDSGYTF. The CDR3 DNA reads TGTGCCAGCAGTCCATGGCGGGATTCTGGCTACACCTTC.

The chain links TRBV20-1 to TRBJ2-1; 10 nucleotides align to TRBD2. Trimming cost V 0 bases and J 3 bases; bases outside gene matches: 8. This CDR3 has 17 amino acids. CDR1 and CDR2 (germline): DFQATT, SNEGSKA (reference sequence). CDR3 loop: CSARDLWTSGIYNEQFF. CDR3 nucleotide sequence: TGCAGTGCTAGAGATCTCTGGACTAGCGGAATCTACAATGAGCAGTTCTTC.

This clonotype was recorded at least ten times. The V and J genes are TRBV14 and TRBJ1-2, with a weak D call TRBD1 (5 bases). Trimming took 5 bases from V and 0 from J, leaving 13 bases between them. Germline CDR1 reads SGHDN; CDR2 reads FVKESK. This CDR3 spans 15 amino acids. CDR3 sequence: CASSATASPNYGYTF. The CDR3 region has the DNA TGTGCCAGCAGCGCGACAGCAAGTCCTAACTATGGCTACACCTTC.

CDR3 DNA sequence: TGTGCCAGCAGCCAGAACCGGGACGGTTCACCCCTCCACTTT. Protein sequence: CASSQNRDGSPLHF. The chain employs TRBV7-2 and TRBJ1-6, with D possibly matching TRBD1 (5 bases). The CDR3 runs 14 residues. The V end was cut by 5 bases, the J end by 9 bases, with 14 bases between. In germline, CDR1 is SGHTA, CDR2 FQGNSA.

This clonotype was observed at least ten times. This chain joins TRBV28 and TRBJ2-7; 7 bases are shared with TRBD1. The CDR3 extends over 14 amino acids. V was clipped by 5 bases and J by 2 bases; unmatched bases: 6. Germline lookup yields CDR1 MDHEN and CDR2 SYDVKM. Here the CDR3 reads CASSLDRVAYEQYF. The CDR3 bases are TGTGCCAGCAGTCTAGACAGGGTCGCCTACGAGCAGTACTTC.

This clonotype occurred many times. The genes are TRBV7-2 and TRBJ2-5; 11 bases are shared with TRBD2. V lost 5 bases and J lost 5; bases outside the gene matches: 19. The CDR3 totals 19 residues. Germline CDR1 reads SGHTA; CDR2 reads FQGNSA. CDR3 bases: TGTGCCAGCAGCCGTGGGGCTAGCGGGGGGCACGGATCTTCGGAGACCCAGTACTTC. As protein: CASSRGASGGHGSSETQYF. Combining the CDR3 with reference TRBV7-2 and TRBJ2-5 gives the whole variable domain GAGVSQSPSNKVTEKGKDVELRCDPISGHTALYWYRQSLGQGLEFLIYFQGNSAPDKSGLPSDRFSAERTGGSVSTLTIQRTQQEDSAVYLCASSRGASGGHGSSETQYFGPGTRLLVL.

Ten or more counts support this clonotype. The chain combines TRBV4-2 with TRBJ2-3, with D possibly TRBD1 on 5 matching bases. Germline V gives CDR1 LGHNA, CDR2 YNFKEQ. This CDR3 is built from 15 residues. V lost 0 bases, J lost 5 bases, and 12 bases lay in between. CDR3 DNA: TGTGCCAGCAGCCAAGACGGGCAGGGCGAAGATACGCAGTATTTT. This translates into CASSQDGQGEDTQYF.